What follows are 23 T cell receptor beta chains derived from one specimen sequenced in a study of shared clonotypes between healthy human individuals. Profiled with immunoSEQ multiplex PCR; TCRdb holds only in-frame clones, not every one. The table shows 2 million to 2.5 million clones, with approximately 94% occurring only once. Naive CD8 cells were CD45RO-negative, positively selected for CCR7, excluding terminally differentiated effector memory CD45RA+ cells. The source material was naive CD8+ T cells from PBMCs. These receptors all come from a man younger than 30 in good health. Some clones in this sample may be carry-over from other donors' samples.

The chain links TRBV29-1 to TRBJ2-1; 8 nucleotides align to TRBD2. CDR1 is SQVTM and CDR2 is ANQGSEA in the germline V gene. With 3 bases clipped from V and 1 base from J, the junction kept 2 bases outside the gene matches. The CDR3 runs 14 residues. The CDR3 nucleotides are TGCAGCGTTGAGGGCGGGGGGTCCTACAATGAGCAGTTCTTC. Translation: CSVEGGGSYNEQFF.

J is TRBJ1-2 and V is TRBV7-9; the D is unclear. Trimming pared 1 base from V and 9 bases from J, leaving 12 bases between. The CDR3 runs 13 residues. CDR1 and CDR2 from the germline V gene are SEHNR and FQNEAQ (reference sequence). The CDR3 region is CASSLDPGRSYTF. The DNA of the CDR3 is TGTGCCAGCAGCTTAGATCCTGGTCGTAGCTACACCTTC. Supplemented by reference TRBV7-9 and TRBJ1-2, the full variable domain reads DTGVSQNPRHKITKRGQNVTFRCDPISEHNRLYWYRQTLGQGPEFLTYFQNEAQLEKSRLLSDRFSAERPKGSFSTLEIQRTEQGDSAMYLCASSLDPGRSYTFGSGTRLTVV.

This clone has only a few counts. The J gene is TRBJ1-1, the V gene TRBV30; D unclear. This CDR3 is 12 amino acids long. The germline CDR1 and CDR2 sequences are GTSNPN and SVGIG (reference sequence). V was pared by 8 bases and J by 0 bases, with 10 bases between. The CDR3 bases are TGTGCCGGAGGTAGGATGAACACTGAAGCTTTCTTT. Residues: CAGGRMNTEAFF.

The chain combines TRBV7-2 with TRBJ2-7; TRBD2 aligns across 12 bases. This CDR3 contains 15 residues. The V segment lost 2 bases and the J segment 3 bases; nucleotides outside the gene matches: 2. Germline-derived CDR1 and CDR2 are SGHTA and FQGNSA. CDR3 in amino acids: CASSLTTSGSYEQYF. CDR3 coding DNA: TGTGCCAGCAGCTTAACGACTAGCGGGAGCTACGAGCAGTACTTC.

This clone has a single count. This sequence joins TRBV7-8 and TRBJ2-3; no reliable D call. The germline V gene encodes CDR1 SGHVS and CDR2 FQNEAQ. Trimming took 3 bases from V and 0 from J, leaving 7 bases between them. The CDR3 loop spans 14 amino acids. This chain's CDR3 is CASSFEESTDTQYF. The CDR3 DNA reads as TGTGCCAGCAGCTTCGAGGAAAGCACAGATACGCAGTATTTT.

The rearrangement links TRBV18 to TRBJ2-3, with 10 bases identical to TRBD2. The CDR3 extends over 16 amino acids. The germline gives CDR1 KGHSH, CDR2 LQKENI. J gave up 4 bases and V 3 bases, and 7 bases lay outside the gene matches. This CDR3 is CASSPVAGGAADTQYF. The CDR3 coding sequence is TGTGCCAGCTCACCGGTAGCGGGAGGTGCAGCAGATACGCAGTATTTT. Based on the CDR3 plus reference TRBV18 and TRBJ2-3, the full variable domain is NAGVMQNPRHLVRRRGQEARLRCSPMKGHSHVYWYRQLPEEGLKFMVYLQKENIIDESGMPKERFSAEFPKEGPSILRIQQVVRGDSAAYFCASSPVAGGAADTQYFGPGTRLTVL.

Points on this clone: Other DNA sequences in this specimen translate into the identical CDR3. The chain couples TRBV9 to TRBJ2-7; 10 bases agree with TRBD2. The germline gives CDR1 SGDLS, CDR2 YYNGEE. The CDR3 totals 15 residues. The V segment lost 0 bases and the J segment 1 base; nucleotides outside the gene matches: 1. Here the CDR3 reads CASSVGLAGSYEQYF. The CDR3 DNA sequence: TGTGCCAGCAGCGTAGGACTAGCGGGTTCCTACGAGCAGTACTTC.

J is TRBJ2-3 and V is TRBV27; 9 bases are a match to TRBD2. The CDR3 runs to 16 residues. V lost 4 bases and J lost 1; bases outside the gene matches: 6. CDR1 is MNHEY, CDR2 SMNVEV, per germline (reference sequence). CDR3 bases: TGTGCCAGCAGTTCCGCAGCGGGAGGCGGCACAGATACGCAGTATTTT. Amino acids: CASSSAAGGGTDTQYF.

Concerning this clone itself: Other DNA sequences in this sample translate to the same CDR3. V gene TRBV9 combines with J gene TRBJ2-1; 11 bases align to TRBD2. CDR3 length equals 14 residues. Germline lookup yields CDR1 SGDLS and CDR2 YYNGEE. Trimming removed 2 bases from V and 6 bases from J; junction bases left unmatched: 1. The CDR3 is CASSVGTSGNEQFF. The CDR3 DNA reads TGTGCCAGCAGCGTTGGGACTAGCGGCAATGAGCAGTTCTTC.

Regarding this clone: Additional DNA sequences in this sample encode the identical CDR3. The chain employs TRBV19 and TRBJ1-2; 11 nucleotides line up with TRBD1. The CDR3 covers 15 residues. The V gene end was trimmed by 6 bases and the J gene end by 4 bases; junction bases not matched to a gene: 7. Germline-derived CDR1 and CDR2 are LNHDA and SQIVND (reference sequence). The CDR3 here is CASSLGQGASYGYTF. The CDR3 DNA is TGTGCCAGTAGCCTAGGACAGGGGGCGAGCTATGGCTACACCTTC.

The chain combines TRBV7-3 with TRBJ2-1; 7 bases match TRBD1. Germline-derived CDR1 and CDR2 are SGHTA and FQGTGA. The CDR3 sequence is 13 residues long. Trimming removed 8 bases from V and 7 bases from J; junction bases left unmatched: 8. The CDR3 loop reads CASRDRANNEQFF. The CDR3 nucleotides read TGTGCCAGCCGAGACAGGGCCAATAATGAGCAGTTCTTC.

The rearrangement uses TRBV7-9 and TRBJ2-5; TRBD2 matches 10 bases. J gave up 2 bases and V 4 bases, and 10 bases lay outside the gene matches. The CDR3 spans 17 residues. CDR1 and CDR2 from the germline V gene are SEHNR and FQNEAQ (reference sequence). CDR3 DNA sequence: TGTGCCAGCAGCTCCCTCCGAGAACTAGCGGGACAAGAGACCCAGTACTTC. It is translated as CASSSLRELAGQETQYF.

V is TRBV19 and J is TRBJ1-2; no definite D call. The V end was cut by 6 bases, the J end by 8 bases, with 19 bases between. CDR1 is LNHDA and CDR2 is SQIVND in the germline V gene (reference sequence). This CDR3 is 14 amino acids long. CDR3 in amino acids: CASSPDPYAGGYTF. The CDR3 DNA reads TGTGCCAGTAGCCCCGACCCATATGCCGGGGGCTACACCTTC.

This chain connects TRBV4-1 to TRBJ2-1; tentatively, D is TRBD2 (6 bases). CDR3 length: 12 amino acids. V lost 0 bases, J lost 10 bases, and 7 bases lay in between. The germline V gene has CDR1 MGHRA and CDR2 YSYEKL. The DNA of the CDR3 is TGCGCCAGCAGCCAAGAAGGGAGGGAGCAGTTCTTC. Translation: CASSQEGREQFF.

About this clone itself: A junction boundary mismatches the germline segment, possibly from a read error. V usage is TRBV6-6 and J usage is TRBJ2-5; perhaps D is TRBD1 or TRBD2 (7 bases each). This CDR3 has 12 residues. The germline gives CDR1 MNHNY, CDR2 SVGAGI (reference sequence). CDR3 region: CASSTDRAGRDF. In DNA form, the CDR3 reads TGTGCCAGCAGTACCGACAGGGCAGGGAGGGACTTC.

J is TRBJ2-7 and V is TRBV7-2, with 11 bases matching TRBD2. The CDR3 spans 13 residues. Per the germline V gene, CDR1 is SGHTA and CDR2 is FQGNSA. The J segment lost 6 bases and the V segment lost 4 bases, leaving 2 bases of the junction unmatched. CDR3 sequence (DNA): TGTGCCAGCAGCTGGCTAGCGGGAGGCGAGCAGTACTTC. It encodes CASSWLAGGEQYF.

With respect to this clone: The sample carries other DNA sequences with the same CDR3. V and J are TRBV6-1 and TRBJ2-7, with TRBD1 matching 9 bases. Looked up from germline, CDR1 is MNHNS and CDR2 is SASEGT. The trim removed 1 base at V and 4 bases at J, leaving 2 bases unmatched. CDR3 length: 14 amino acids. The chain's CDR3 is CASSEVGTGYEQYF. As DNA, the CDR3 is TGTGCCAGCAGTGAAGTCGGGACAGGGTACGAGCAGTACTTC.

The J gene is TRBJ2-7, the V gene TRBV19; D unclear. The CDR3 has 14 residues. Trimming cost V 5 bases and J 6 bases, with 17 bases left between them. CDR1 is LNHDA, CDR2 SQIVND, per germline (reference sequence). The CDR3 DNA reads TGTGCCAGTAGTGCCCGGCGAACCCTTGGCGAGCAGTACTTC. Its protein product is CASSARRTLGEQYF.

V usage is TRBV27 and J usage is TRBJ2-1; 7 bases agree with TRBD2. Germline assignment: CDR1 MNHEY and CDR2 SMNVEV (reference sequence). CDR3 length: 17 amino acids. V lost 4 bases, J lost 6 bases, and 15 bases stayed unmatched. CDR3 residues: CASSSTRDYLVFNEQFF. The CDR3 coding sequence is TGTGCCAGCAGTTCTACACGGGACTATCTGGTGTTCAATGAGCAGTTCTTC.

The chain couples TRBV28 to TRBJ1-2; the D gene is possibly TRBD1 (6 bases). CDR1 and CDR2 from the germline V gene are MDHEN and SYDVKM. This CDR3 comprises 15 residues. The V end lost 8 bases, the J end lost 3 bases, and 19 bases lay between the germline ends. CDR3 coding DNA: TGTGCCAGCCGCGTTACGATGGACAGTTACTATGGCTACACCTTC. Amino acid sequence: CASRVTMDSYYGYTF.

The rearrangement links TRBV27 to TRBJ2-2; 8 bases are a match to TRBD1. Looked up from germline, CDR1 is MNHEY and CDR2 is SMNVEV (reference sequence). Germline trimming cut 5 bases from V and 0 bases from J; bases unmatched to any gene: 11. This CDR3 region has 18 residues. This CDR3 is CASSVSAYRGTNTGELFF. In DNA form, the CDR3 reads TGTGCCAGCAGTGTCTCAGCCTACAGGGGGACGAACACCGGGGAGCTGTTTTTT.

The chain links TRBV7-8 to TRBJ2-3, with D tentatively TRBD1 (6 bases). CDR1 is SGHVS, CDR2 FQNEAQ, per germline. Trimming left V 6 bases short and J 0 bases short, with 7 bases between. This CDR3 region has 13 residues. CDR3 sequence reads: CASRGGSTDTQYF. CDR3 DNA sequence: TGTGCCAGCAGAGGGGGTAGCACAGATACGCAGTATTTT.

The rearrangement uses TRBV6-5 and TRBJ2-7; TRBD2 matches 7 bases. CDR1 is MNHEY and CDR2 is SVGAGI in the germline V gene. After removal of 2 bases from V and 0 bases from J, the junction contained 4 bases not matched to a gene. The CDR3 is 15 residues long. CDR3 amino acids: CASSYDGGFSYEQYF. CDR3 nucleotide sequence: TGTGCCAGCAGTTACGACGGGGGGTTCTCCTACGAGCAGTACTTC.